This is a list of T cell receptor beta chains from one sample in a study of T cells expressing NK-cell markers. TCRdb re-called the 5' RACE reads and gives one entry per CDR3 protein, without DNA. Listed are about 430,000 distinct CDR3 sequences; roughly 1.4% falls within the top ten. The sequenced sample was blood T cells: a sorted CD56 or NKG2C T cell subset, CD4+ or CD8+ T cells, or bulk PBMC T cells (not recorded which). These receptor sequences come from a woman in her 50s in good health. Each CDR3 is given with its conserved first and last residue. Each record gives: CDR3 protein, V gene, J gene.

CDR3 protein: CASSLKQGPNYGYTF; V gene: TRBV7-9; J gene: TRBJ1-2
CDR3 protein: CASSIVAVRYNEQFF; V gene: TRBV19; J gene: TRBJ2-1
CDR3 protein: CSAFFRTNTEAFF; V gene: TRBV20-1; J gene: TRBJ1-1
CDR3 protein: CGLLAGASRTDTQYF; V gene: TRBV20-1; J gene: TRBJ2-3
CDR3 protein: CASSPQTLAGVSNEQFF; V gene: TRBV11-3; J gene: TRBJ2-1
CDR3 protein: CASSTAKEDTDTQYF; V gene: TRBV6-2/TRBV6-3; J gene: TRBJ2-3
CDR3 protein: CSARDRARGSYNEQFF; V gene: TRBV20-1; J gene: TRBJ2-1
CDR3 protein: CASSSRLATDTQYF; V gene: TRBV9; J gene: TRBJ2-3
CDR3 protein: CAISESQEETQYF; V gene: TRBV10-3; J gene: TRBJ2-5
CDR3 protein: CASSLGGRAIGELFF; V gene: TRBV7-2; J gene: TRBJ2-2
CDR3 protein: CASSQGRTDIYF; V gene: TRBV14; J gene: TRBJ1-3
CDR3 protein: CASSLARDRLTDTQYF; V gene: TRBV5-1; J gene: TRBJ2-3
CDR3 protein: CATSDSLSYGYTF; V gene: TRBV24-1; J gene: TRBJ1-2
CDR3 protein: CASSIRAGYEQYF; V gene: TRBV7-2; J gene: TRBJ2-7
CDR3 protein: CASGVFGGANVLTF; V gene: TRBV25-1; J gene: TRBJ2-6
CDR3 protein: CAISESGILRAFF; V gene: TRBV10-3; J gene: TRBJ1-1
CDR3 protein: CASSPQAGEYNEQFF; V gene: TRBV5-1; J gene: TRBJ2-1
CDR3 protein: CAWSGPLRRGRTDTQYF; V gene: TRBV30; J gene: TRBJ2-3
CDR3 protein: CASSSVGSGAFF; V gene: TRBV12-3/TRBV12-4; J gene: TRBJ1-1
CDR3 protein: CASSYGGPGTGIGNQPQHF; V gene: TRBV6-5; J gene: TRBJ1-5
CDR3 protein: CSGAGQSSYEQYF; V gene: TRBV20-1; J gene: TRBJ2-7
CDR3 protein: CASSLVLTSGRKVNYEQYF; V gene: TRBV12-3/TRBV12-4; J gene: TRBJ2-7
CDR3 protein: CASSPNSVRAQYF; V gene: TRBV6-5; J gene: TRBJ2-7
CDR3 protein: CSAIIAGGANQQYF; V gene: TRBV20-1; J gene: TRBJ2-7
CDR3 protein: CASSLAPTERTQYF; V gene: TRBV5-1; J gene: TRBJ2-5
CDR3 protein: CASSRLPGQGDTGELFF; V gene: TRBV5-1; J gene: TRBJ2-2
CDR3 protein: CASRTCSGSLETQYF; V gene: TRBV10-1; J gene: TRBJ2-5
CDR3 protein: CASSPLSRAGNTIYF; V gene: TRBV5-1; J gene: TRBJ1-3
CDR3 protein: CASSLALGSSTDTQYF; V gene: TRBV12-3/TRBV12-4; J gene: TRBJ2-3
CDR3 protein: CASSHGTGVEAFF; V gene: TRBV5-5; J gene: TRBJ1-1
CDR3 protein: CATSIEGQGPDTQYF; V gene: TRBV12-3/TRBV12-4; J gene: TRBJ2-3
CDR3 protein: CASSPLWGVDTQYF; V gene: TRBV21-1; J gene: TRBJ2-3
CDR3 protein: CSASAAGDNEQFF; V gene: TRBV20-1; J gene: TRBJ2-1
CDR3 protein: CASSVRTGKETQYF; V gene: TRBV2; J gene: TRBJ2-5
CDR3 protein: CSAPGSPKEGSYGYTF; V gene: TRBV29-1; J gene: TRBJ1-2
CDR3 protein: CASSESPTGGGYTF; V gene: TRBV6-6; J gene: TRBJ1-2
CDR3 protein: CASSQEGSANYGYTF; V gene: TRBV4-1; J gene: TRBJ1-2
CDR3 protein: CASSFTGSYNEQFF; V gene: TRBV5-1; J gene: TRBJ2-1
CDR3 protein: CASSHLKQETQYF; V gene: TRBV3-1; J gene: TRBJ2-5
CDR3 protein: CASSLEGGEQYF; V gene: TRBV3-1; J gene: TRBJ2-7
CDR3 protein: CASRLQGVFYEQYF; V gene: TRBV6-5; J gene: TRBJ2-7